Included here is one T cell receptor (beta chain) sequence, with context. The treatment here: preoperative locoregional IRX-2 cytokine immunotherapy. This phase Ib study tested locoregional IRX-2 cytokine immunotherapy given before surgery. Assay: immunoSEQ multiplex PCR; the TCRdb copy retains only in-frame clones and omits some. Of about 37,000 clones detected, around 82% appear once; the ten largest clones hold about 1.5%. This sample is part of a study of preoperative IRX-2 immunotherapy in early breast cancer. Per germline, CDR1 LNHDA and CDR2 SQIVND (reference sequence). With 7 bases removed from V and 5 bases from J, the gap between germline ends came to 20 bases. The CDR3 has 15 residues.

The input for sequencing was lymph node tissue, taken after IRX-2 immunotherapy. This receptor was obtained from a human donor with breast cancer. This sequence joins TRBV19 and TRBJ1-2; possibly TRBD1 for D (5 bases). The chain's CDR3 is CASTSRQGESYGYTF. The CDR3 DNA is TGTGCCAGTACCTCGAGGCAGGGAGAGTCGTATGGCTACACCTTC.